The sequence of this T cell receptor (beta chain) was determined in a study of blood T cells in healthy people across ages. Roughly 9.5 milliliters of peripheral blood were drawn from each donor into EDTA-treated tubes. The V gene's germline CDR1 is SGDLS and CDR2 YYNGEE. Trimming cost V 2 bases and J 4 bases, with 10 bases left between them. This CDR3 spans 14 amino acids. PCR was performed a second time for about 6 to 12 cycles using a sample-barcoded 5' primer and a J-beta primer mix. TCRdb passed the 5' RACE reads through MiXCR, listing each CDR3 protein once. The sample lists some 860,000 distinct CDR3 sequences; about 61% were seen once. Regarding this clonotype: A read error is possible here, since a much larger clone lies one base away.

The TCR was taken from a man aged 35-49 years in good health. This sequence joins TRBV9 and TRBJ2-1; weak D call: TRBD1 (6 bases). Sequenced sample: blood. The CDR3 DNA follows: TGTGCCAGCAGCGTTGGAGACAGGTACAATGAGCAGTTCTTC. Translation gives CASSVGDRYNEQFF. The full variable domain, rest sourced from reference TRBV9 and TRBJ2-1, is DSGVTQTPKHLITATGQRVTLRCSPRSGDLSVYWYQQSLDQGLQFLIQYYNGEERAKGNILERFSAQQFPDLHSELNLSSLELGDSALYFCASSVGDRYNEQFFGPGTRLTVL.